Detailed here is one T cell receptor (beta chain). The target of this receptor is not known. Base quality data are lacking; no much larger clone is found one base away. Sequencer: Illumina HiSeq 2500. TCR beta libraries were prepared by quantitative 5'-RACE with molecular barcodes. In the authors' own workflow: A new computational method based on a probabilistic model of VDJ rearrangement was used to identify disease-linked TCR variants. The public sequencing data were trimmed at Q25 with fastp and processed into clonotypes with MiXCR by TCRdb, which kept only in-frame beta chains. Entries are consolidated by CDR3 protein sequence, retaining the most common genes and DNA. The V and J calls were determined by TCRdb, not by the authors. Present in this sample are about 260,000 distinct CDR3 sequences, about 24% of which were seen just once. Jointly, the top ten make up more than 0.6% of the sample. The CDR3 has 17 amino acids, counting the end cysteine and phenylalanine. Only the CDR3 DNA stays, 51 bases, in frame from base 1. Trimming removed 2 bases from V and 0 bases from J, leaving 14 bases between the germline ends.

This entry belongs to a study of CD8 T cells in ankylosing spondylitis (dated by TCRdb to 2016 to 2017). Broadly, across the study: The study profiled T cell receptor beta repertoires in healthy donors and ankylosing spondylitis patients to find disease-linked TCR variants. The whole study cohort included 108 healthy donors and some 27 ankylosing spondylitis patients. Peripheral blood samples were taken, and synovial fluid was additionally collected from ankylosing spondylitis patients. Study-wide conclusions, independent of this receptor: In peripheral blood, the disease-linked clones were found at relatively low frequencies and had a CD8+ phenotype. Blood from ankylosing spondylitis patients appeared to be characterized by a TCR beta motif made up of under ten highly homologous amino acid variants. Some motif variants had previously been reported in the synovial fluid and blood of reactive arthritis patients, which suggests shared mechanisms of disease initiation. The disease-linked clones were reported to be significantly enriched in matched synovial fluid samples from ankylosing spondylitis patients.

The receptor's source is a male donor with ankylosing spondylitis or in good health (not recorded which). The sequence joins TRBV12-3 or TRBV12-4 to TRBJ1-5; TRBD1 is possibly the D segment (5 matching bases). Sample: blood, either unsorted or a sorted T cell fraction (not recorded which). The nucleotides are TGTGCCAGCAGTTTAAGGGGCGGGGAATATAGCAATCAGCCCCAGCATTTT. It is translated as CASSLRGGEYSNQPQHF.